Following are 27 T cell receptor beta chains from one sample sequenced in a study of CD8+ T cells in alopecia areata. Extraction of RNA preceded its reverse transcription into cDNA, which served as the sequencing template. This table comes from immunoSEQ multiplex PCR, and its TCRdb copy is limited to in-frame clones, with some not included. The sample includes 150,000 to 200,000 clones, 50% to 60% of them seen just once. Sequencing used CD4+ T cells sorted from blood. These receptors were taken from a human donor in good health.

DNA for the CDR3: TGCGCCAGCAGCTTAGGACGGGACTCAGGGCAGTTCTTC. Encoded protein: CASSLGRDSGQFF. The chain couples TRBV5-1 to TRBJ2-1, with D tentatively TRBD2 (6 bases). Trimming pared 2 bases from V and 12 bases from J, leaving 15 bases between. The CDR3 runs to 13 residues. The germline CDR1 and CDR2 sequences are SGHRS and YFSETQ.

The CDR3 bases are TGCAGCTCCAGGCAGGGGGGGCTACCAGAGACCCAGTACTTC. This gives the protein CSSRQGGLPETQYF. The chain has TRBV29-1 and TRBJ2-5; possibly TRBD1 or TRBD2 for D (7 bases each). V gave up 8 bases and J gave up 4 bases, with 20 bases separating them. Germline V gene sequence: CDR1 SQVTM, CDR2 ANQGSEA. CDR3 length: 14 amino acids.

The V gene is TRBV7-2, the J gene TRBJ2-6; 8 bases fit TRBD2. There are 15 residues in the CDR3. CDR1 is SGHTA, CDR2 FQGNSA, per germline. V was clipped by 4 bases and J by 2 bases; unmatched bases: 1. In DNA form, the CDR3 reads TGTGCCAGCAGCTCAGCGGGAGCTGGGGCCAACGTCCTGACTTTC. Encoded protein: CASSSAGAGANVLTF.

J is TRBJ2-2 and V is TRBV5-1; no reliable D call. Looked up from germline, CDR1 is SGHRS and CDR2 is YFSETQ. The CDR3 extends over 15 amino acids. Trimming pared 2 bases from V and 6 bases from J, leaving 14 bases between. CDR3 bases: TGCGCCAGCAGCTTATCTGGCTCTTGGGCCGGGGAGCTGTTTTTT. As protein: CASSLSGSWAGELFF. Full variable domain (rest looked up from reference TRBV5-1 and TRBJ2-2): KAGVTQTPRYLIKTRGQQVTLSCSPISGHRSVSWYQQTPGQGLQFLFEYFSETQRNKGNFPGRFSGRQFSNSRSEMNVSTLELGDSALYLCASSLSGSWAGELFFGEGSRLTVL.

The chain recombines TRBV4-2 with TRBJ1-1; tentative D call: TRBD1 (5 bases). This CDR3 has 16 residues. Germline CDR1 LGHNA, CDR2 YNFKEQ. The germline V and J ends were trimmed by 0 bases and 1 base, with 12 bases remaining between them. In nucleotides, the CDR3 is TGTGCCAGCAGCCAAGAACCGACAAGGGGGAACACTGAAGCTTTCTTT. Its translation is CASSQEPTRGNTEAFF.

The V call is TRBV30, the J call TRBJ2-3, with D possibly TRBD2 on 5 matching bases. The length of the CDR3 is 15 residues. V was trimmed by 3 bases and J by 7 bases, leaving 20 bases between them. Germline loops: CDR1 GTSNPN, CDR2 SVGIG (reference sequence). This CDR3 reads CAWRASVGNPHTQYF. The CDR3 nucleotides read TGTGCCTGGAGGGCCTCTGTCGGGAACCCACATACGCAGTATTTT.

The CDR3 loop is CASSLMGGEQYF. In DNA form, the CDR3 reads TGTGCCAGCTCCCTCATGGGGGGCGAGCAGTACTTC. The rearrangement uses TRBV18 and TRBJ2-7; tentatively, D is TRBD2 (6 bases). Germline loops: CDR1 KGHSH, CDR2 LQKENI. Trimming stripped 6 bases from V and 6 bases from J, with 12 bases between. The CDR3 contains 12 residues.

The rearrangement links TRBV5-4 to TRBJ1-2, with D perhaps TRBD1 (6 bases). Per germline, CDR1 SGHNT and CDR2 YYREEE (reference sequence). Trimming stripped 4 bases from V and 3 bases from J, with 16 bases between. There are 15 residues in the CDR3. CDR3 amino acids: CASSNGQPTDYGYTF. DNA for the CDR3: TGTGCCAGCAGCAATGGACAGCCAACAGACTATGGCTACACCTTC.

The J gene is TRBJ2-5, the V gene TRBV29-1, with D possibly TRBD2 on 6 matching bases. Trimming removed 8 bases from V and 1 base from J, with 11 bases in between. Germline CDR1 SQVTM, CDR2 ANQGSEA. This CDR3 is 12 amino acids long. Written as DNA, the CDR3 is TGCAGCTTACGGGGACTCCAAGAGACCCAGTACTTC. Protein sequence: CSLRGLQETQYF.

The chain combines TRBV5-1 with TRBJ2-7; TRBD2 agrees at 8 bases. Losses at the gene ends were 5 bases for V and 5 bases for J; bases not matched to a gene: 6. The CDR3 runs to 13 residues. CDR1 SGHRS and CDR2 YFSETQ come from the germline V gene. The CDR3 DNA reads TGCGCCAGCAGTCGGGAGGGATTCAACGAGCAGTACTTC. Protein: CASSREGFNEQYF.

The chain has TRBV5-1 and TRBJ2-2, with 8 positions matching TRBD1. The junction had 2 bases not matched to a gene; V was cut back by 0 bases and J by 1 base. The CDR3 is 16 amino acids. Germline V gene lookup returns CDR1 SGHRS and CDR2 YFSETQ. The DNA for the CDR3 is TGCGCCAGCAGCTTGGGACAGGGGAAGAACACCGGGGAGCTGTTTTTT. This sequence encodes CASSLGQGKNTGELFF.

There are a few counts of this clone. This chain's CDR3 is CAISGGINEQFF. CDR3 bases: TGTGCCATCAGTGGGGGTATAAATGAGCAGTTCTTC. This sequence joins TRBV10-3 and TRBJ2-1; no firm D call. CDR1 ENHRY and CDR2 SYGVKD come from the germline V gene. V lost 4 bases and J 7 bases, leaving 8 bases between the germline ends. The CDR3 extends over 12 amino acids.

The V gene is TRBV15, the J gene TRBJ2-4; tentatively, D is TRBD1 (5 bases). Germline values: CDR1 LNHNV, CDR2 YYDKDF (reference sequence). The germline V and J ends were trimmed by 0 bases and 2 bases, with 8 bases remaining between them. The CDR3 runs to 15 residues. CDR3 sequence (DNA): TGTGCCACCAGCAGAGATAGGGGAACCAAAAACATTCAGTACTTC. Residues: CATSRDRGTKNIQYF.

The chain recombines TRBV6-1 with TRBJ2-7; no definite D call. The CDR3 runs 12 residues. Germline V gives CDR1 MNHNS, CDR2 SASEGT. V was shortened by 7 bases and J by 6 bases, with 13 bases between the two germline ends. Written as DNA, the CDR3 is TGTGCCAGCACCAGCCTGGGGTCCGAGCAGTACTTC. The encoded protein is CASTSLGSEQYF.

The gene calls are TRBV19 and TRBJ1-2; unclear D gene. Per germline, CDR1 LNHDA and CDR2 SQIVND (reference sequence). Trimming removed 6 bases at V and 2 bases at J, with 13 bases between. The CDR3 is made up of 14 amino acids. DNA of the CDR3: TGTGCCAGTAGACCCGACGAGCGAAACTATGGCTACACCTTC. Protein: CASRPDERNYGYTF.

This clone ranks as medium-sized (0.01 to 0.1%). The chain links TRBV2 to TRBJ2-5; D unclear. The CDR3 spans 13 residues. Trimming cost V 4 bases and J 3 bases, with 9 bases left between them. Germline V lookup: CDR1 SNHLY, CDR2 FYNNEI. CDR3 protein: CASSGFKEETQYF. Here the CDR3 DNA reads TGTGCCAGCAGTGGCTTCAAGGAAGAGACCCAGTACTTC. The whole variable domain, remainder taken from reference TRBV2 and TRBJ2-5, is EPEVTQTPSHQVTQMGQEVILRCVPISNHLYFYWYRQILGQKVEFLVSFYNNEISEKSEIFDDQFSVERPDGSNFTLKIRSTKLEDSAMYFCASSGFKEETQYFGPGTRLLVL.

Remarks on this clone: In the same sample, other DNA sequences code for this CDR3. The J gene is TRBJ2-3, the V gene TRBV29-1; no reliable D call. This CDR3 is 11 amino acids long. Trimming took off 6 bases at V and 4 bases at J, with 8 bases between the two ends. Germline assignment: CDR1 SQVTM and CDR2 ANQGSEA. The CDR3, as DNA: TGCAGCGTGGAGTCTCCAGATACGCAGTATTTT. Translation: CSVESPDTQYF.

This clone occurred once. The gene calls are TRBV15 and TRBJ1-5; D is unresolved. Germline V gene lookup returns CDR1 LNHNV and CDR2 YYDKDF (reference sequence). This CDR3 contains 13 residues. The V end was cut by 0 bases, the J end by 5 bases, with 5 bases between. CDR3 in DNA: TGTGCCACCAGCAGAGAGGGAGATCAGCCCCAGCATTTT. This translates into CATSREGDQPQHF.

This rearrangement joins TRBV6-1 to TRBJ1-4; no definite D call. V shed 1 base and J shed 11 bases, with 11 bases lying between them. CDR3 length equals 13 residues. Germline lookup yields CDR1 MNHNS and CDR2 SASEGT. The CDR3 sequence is CASSEGVGWKLFF. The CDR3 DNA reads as TGTGCCAGCAGTGAAGGGGTCGGGTGGAAACTGTTTTTT.

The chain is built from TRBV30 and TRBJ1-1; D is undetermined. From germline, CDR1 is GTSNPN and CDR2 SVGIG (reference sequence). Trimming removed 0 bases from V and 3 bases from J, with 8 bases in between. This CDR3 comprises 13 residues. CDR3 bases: TGTGCCTGGAGTGTTAGAAGGGACACTGAAGCTTTCTTT. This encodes CAWSVRRDTEAFF. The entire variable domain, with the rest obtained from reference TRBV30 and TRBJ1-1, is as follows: SQTIHQWPATLVQPVGSPLSLECTVEGTSNPNLYWYRQAAGRGLQLLFYSVGIGQISSEVPQNLSASRPQDRQFILSSKKLLLSDSGFYLCAWSVRRDTEAFFGQGTRLTVV.

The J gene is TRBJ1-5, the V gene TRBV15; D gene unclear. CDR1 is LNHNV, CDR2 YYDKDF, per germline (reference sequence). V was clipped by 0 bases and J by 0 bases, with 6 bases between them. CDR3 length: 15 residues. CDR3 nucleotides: TGTGCCACCAGCAGAGACAGGTATAGCAATCAGCCCCAGCATTTT. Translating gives CATSRDRYSNQPQHF.

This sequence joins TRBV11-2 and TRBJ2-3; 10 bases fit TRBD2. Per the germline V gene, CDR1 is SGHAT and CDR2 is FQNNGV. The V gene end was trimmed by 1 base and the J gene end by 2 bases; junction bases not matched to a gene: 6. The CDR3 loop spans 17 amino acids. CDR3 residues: CASSLVRTSGITDTQYF. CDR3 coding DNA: TGTGCCAGCAGCTTAGTGAGGACTAGCGGCATCACAGATACGCAGTATTTT.

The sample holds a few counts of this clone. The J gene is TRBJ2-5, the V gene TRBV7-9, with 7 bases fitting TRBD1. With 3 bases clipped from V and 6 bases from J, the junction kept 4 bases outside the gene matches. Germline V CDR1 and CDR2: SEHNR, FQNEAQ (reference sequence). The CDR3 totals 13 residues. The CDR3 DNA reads TGTGCCAGCAGCTTTCGACAGGGCCAGACCCAGTACTTC. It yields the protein CASSFRQGQTQYF.

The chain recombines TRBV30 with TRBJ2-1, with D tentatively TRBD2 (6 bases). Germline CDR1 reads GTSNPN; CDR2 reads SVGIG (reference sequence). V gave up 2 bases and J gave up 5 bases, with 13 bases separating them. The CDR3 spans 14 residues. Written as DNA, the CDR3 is TGTGCCTGGAGTATGGGGACTTTCAACAATGAGCAGTTCTTC. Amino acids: CAWSMGTFNNEQFF.

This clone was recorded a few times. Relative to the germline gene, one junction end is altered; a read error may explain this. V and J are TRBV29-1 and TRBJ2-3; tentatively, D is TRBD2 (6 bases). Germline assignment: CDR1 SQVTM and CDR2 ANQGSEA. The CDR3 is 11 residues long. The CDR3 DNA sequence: TGCAGCGTTGTGGAGGGTTGGCGTAGAGTTTTT. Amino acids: CSVVEGWRRVF.

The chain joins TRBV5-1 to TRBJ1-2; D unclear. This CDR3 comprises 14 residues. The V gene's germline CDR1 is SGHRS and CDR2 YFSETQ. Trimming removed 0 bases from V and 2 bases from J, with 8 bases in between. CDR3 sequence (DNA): TGCGCCAGCAGCTTGGGGGGAACCAACTATGGCTACACCTTC. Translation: CASSLGGTNYGYTF.

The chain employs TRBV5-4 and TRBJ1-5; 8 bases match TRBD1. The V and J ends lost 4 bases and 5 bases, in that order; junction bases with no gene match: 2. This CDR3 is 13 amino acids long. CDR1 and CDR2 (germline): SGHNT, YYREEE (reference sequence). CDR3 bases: TGTGCCAGCAGCCCGGGACAGGATCAGCCCCAGCATTTT. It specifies CASSPGQDQPQHF.